This T cell receptor beta chain stems from a study of blood T cell repertoires in COVID-19. Study summary: PBMCs, B-cell-depleted T cells, or T cells provided the cDNA or gDNA that made up the material.

The V segment lost 1 base and the J segment 4 bases; nucleotides outside the gene matches: 7. CDR1 is SGHTA and CDR2 is FQGNSA in the germline V gene. This CDR3 region has 15 residues. Measured with immunoSEQ multiplex PCR; TCRdb has only the in-frame clones, and not every one. The data contain 80,000 to 90,000 clones, 75% to 90% of them singletons. The TCR sequence derives from an elderly man with active or convalescent COVID-19. J is TRBJ2-7 and V is TRBV7-2; the match to TRBD1 covers 7 bases. Sequenced sample: peripheral blood. The CDR3, as DNA: TGTGCCAGCAGCTTAGGTCGGAACAGGGGTTACGAGCAGTACTTC. Its protein is CASSLGRNRGYEQYF. Looking up the rest from reference TRBV7-2 and TRBJ2-7 gives the full variable domain: GAGVSQSPSNKVTEKGKDVELRCDPISGHTALYWYRQSLGQGLEFLIYFQGNSAPDKSGLPSDRFSAERTGGSVSTLTIQRTQQEDSAVYLCASSLGRNRGYEQYFGPGTRLTVT.